Presented here are 9 T cell receptor beta chains from one specimen sequenced in a study of blood T cell repertoires in COVID-19. Profiling relied on immunoSEQ multiplex PCR, and the TCRdb table lists in-frame clones only, not all of them. The sample lists approximately 70,000 clones; roughly nine tenths were seen once. Sequences were obtained from peripheral blood. These receptors were collected from a man between 40 and 49 years old with COVID-19, enrolled during active disease.

V gene TRBV6-5 combines with J gene TRBJ1-1, with a possible D match to TRBD1 (5 bases). Trimming took 7 bases from V and 3 from J, leaving 12 bases between them. Germline lookup yields CDR1 MNHEY and CDR2 SVGAGI. The CDR3 has 13 amino acids. Written as DNA, the CDR3 is TGTGCCAGCAAGCTAGCGGGGGACACTGAAGCTTTCTTT. This sequence encodes CASKLAGDTEAFF.

The J gene is TRBJ1-6, the V gene TRBV5-1; 9 nucleotides agree with TRBD1. CDR3 length: 15 residues. Looked up from germline, CDR1 is SGHRS and CDR2 is YFSETQ. The V and J ends lost 0 bases and 7 bases, in that order; junction bases with no gene match: 2. As DNA, the CDR3 is TGCGCCAGCAGCTTGGGACAGGGGGAAAATTCACCCCTCCACTTT. It encodes CASSLGQGENSPLHF.

The V call is TRBV11-2, the J call TRBJ2-7, with TRBD1 matching 8 bases. This CDR3 spans 15 amino acids. The trim removed 3 bases at V and 7 bases at J, leaving 11 bases unmatched. Germline lookup yields CDR1 SGHAT and CDR2 FQNNGV. CDR3 bases: TGTGCCAGCAGCTTCCAAACCGGACAGGGCCGTGAGCAGTACTTC. This sequence encodes CASSFQTGQGREQYF.

The rearrangement links TRBV15 to TRBJ2-3; D is unresolved. The CDR3 is 13 residues long. Germline V lookup: CDR1 LNHNV, CDR2 YYDKDF (reference sequence). Trimming took 5 bases from V and 2 from J, leaving 8 bases between them. The CDR3 DNA is TGTGCCACCAGCCCTAGATACACAGATACGCAGTATTTT. Its protein product is CATSPRYTDTQYF.

The chain uses TRBV3-1 (or the pseudogene TRBV3-2) and TRBJ2-2; 8 bases match TRBD1. The CDR3 covers 16 residues. Per the germline V gene, CDR1 is LGHDT and CDR2 is YNNKEL (reference sequence). J lost 4 bases, V lost 5 bases, and 9 bases had no gene match. Written as DNA, the CDR3 is TGTGCCAGCAGCAGCAGGGGGCTAGTGGGCACCGGGGAGCTGTTTTTT. Translation gives CASSSRGLVGTGELFF.

The gene calls are TRBV6-5 and TRBJ2-7, with TRBD1 identical over 9 bases. Germline V CDR1 and CDR2: MNHEY, SVGAGI. The ends lost 6 bases at V and 4 bases at J; junction bases unmatched: 7. The CDR3 runs to 14 residues. The CDR3 loop reads CASSKDRGGYEQYF. CDR3 nucleotide sequence: TGTGCCAGCAGCAAGGACAGGGGAGGGTACGAGCAGTACTTC.

The chain joins TRBV5-5 to TRBJ2-5; 8 bases fit TRBD1. This CDR3 has 16 residues. The V gene's germline CDR1 is SGHKS and CDR2 YYEKEE (reference sequence). V was pared by 3 bases and J by 5 bases, with 12 bases of the junction left unmatched. The CDR3 spells CASSSIPGGSGETQYF. The CDR3 DNA reads TGTGCCAGCAGCTCCATTCCAGGGGGCTCGGGCGAGACCCAGTACTTC.

The V and J genes are TRBV5-5 and TRBJ2-5; weak D call: TRBD1 (6 bases). Trimming took off 5 bases at V and 6 bases at J, with 17 bases between the two ends. This CDR3 has 14 amino acids. CDR1 SGHKS and CDR2 YYEKEE come from the germline V gene (reference sequence). In nucleotides, the CDR3 is TGTGCCAGCAGTTCCGGACAGACTGCCAAGACCCAGTACTTC. This translates into CASSSGQTAKTQYF.

The CDR3 is CASSQKTPGLAGGGYEQYF. In DNA, the CDR3 is TGCGCCAGCAGCCAAAAAACCCCGGGACTAGCGGGGGGGGGCTACGAGCAGTACTTC. This chain joins TRBV4-1 and TRBJ2-7; TRBD2 agrees at 16 bases. J was trimmed by 3 bases and V by 2 bases; bases with no gene match: 10. CDR1 and CDR2 from the germline V gene are MGHRA and YSYEKL. The CDR3 covers 19 residues.